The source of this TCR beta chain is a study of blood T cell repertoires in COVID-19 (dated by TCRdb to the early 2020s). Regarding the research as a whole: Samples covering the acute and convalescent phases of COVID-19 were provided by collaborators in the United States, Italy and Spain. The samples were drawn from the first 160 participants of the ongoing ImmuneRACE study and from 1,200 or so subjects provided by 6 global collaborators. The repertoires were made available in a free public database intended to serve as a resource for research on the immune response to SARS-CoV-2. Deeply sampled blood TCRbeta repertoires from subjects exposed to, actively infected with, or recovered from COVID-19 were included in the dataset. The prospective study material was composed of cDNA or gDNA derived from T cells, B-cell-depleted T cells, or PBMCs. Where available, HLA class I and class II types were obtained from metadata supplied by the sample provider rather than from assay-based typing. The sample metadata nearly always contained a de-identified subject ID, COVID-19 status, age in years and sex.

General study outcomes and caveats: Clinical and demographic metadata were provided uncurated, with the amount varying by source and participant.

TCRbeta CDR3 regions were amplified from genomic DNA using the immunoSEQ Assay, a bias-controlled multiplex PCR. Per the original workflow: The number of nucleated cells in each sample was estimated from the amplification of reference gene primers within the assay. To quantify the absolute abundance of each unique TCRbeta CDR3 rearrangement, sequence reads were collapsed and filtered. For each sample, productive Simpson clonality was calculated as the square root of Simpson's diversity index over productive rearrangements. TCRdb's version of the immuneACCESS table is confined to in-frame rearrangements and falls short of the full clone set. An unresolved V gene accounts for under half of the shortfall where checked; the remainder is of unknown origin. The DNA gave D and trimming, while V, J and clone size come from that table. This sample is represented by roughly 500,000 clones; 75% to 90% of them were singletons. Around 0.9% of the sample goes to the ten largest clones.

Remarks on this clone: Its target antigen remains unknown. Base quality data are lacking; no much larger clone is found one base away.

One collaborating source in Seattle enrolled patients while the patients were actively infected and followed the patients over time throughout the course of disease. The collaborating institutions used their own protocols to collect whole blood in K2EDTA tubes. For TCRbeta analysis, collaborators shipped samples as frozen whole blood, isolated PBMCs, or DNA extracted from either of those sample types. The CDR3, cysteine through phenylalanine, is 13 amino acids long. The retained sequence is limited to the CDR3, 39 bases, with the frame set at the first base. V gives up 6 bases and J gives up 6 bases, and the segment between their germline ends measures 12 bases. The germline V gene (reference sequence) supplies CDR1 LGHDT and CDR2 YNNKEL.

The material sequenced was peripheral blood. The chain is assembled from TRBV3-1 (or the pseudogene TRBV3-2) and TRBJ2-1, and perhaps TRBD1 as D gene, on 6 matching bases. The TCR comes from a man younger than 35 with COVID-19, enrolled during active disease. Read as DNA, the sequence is TGTGCCAGCAGGCGCCAGGGGATCAATGAGCAGTTCTTC. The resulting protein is CASRRQGINEQFF.